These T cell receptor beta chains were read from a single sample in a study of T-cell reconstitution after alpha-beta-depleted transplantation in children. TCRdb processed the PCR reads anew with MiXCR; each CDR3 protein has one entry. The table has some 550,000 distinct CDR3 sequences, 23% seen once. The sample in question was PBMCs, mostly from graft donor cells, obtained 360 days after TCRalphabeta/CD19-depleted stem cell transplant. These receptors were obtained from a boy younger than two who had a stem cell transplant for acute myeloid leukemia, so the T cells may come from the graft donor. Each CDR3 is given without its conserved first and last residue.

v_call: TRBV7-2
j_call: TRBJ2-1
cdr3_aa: ASSVAVSYNEQF

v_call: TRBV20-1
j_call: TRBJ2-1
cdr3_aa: SARSGGEGGSNEQF

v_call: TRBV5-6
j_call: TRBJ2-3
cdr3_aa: ASSLGFRSTDTQY

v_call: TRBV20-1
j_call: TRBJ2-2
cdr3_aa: SAERGSETGELF

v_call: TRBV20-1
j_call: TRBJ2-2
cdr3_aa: SARETGRGELF

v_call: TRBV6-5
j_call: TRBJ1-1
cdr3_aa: ASSYSGSRTEAF

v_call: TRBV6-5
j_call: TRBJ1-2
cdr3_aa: ASSYGQGKGYGYT

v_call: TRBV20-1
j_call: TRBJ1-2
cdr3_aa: SARNRAEGYT

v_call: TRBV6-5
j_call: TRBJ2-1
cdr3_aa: ASSFSGGPYNEQF

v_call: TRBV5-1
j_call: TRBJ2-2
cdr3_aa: ASSLEGVFAGELF